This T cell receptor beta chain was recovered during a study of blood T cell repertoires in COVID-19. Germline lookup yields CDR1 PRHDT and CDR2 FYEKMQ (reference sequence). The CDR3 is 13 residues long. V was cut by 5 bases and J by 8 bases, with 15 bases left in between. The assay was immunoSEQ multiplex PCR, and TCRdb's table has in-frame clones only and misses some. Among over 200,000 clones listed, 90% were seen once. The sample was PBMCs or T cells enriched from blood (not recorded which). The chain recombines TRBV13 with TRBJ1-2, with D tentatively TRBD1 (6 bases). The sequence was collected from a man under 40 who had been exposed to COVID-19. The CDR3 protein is CASSPPHGQGYTF. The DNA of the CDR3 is TGTGCCAGCAGCCCACCCCACGGACAGGGCTACACCTTC.